The next 14 T cell receptor beta chains were all read from a single sample in a study of identical twins. TCRdb ran MiXCR on the 5' RACE reads and lists one entry per CDR3 protein. Altogether 430,000 or so distinct CDR3 sequences are present, around 24% being singletons, with the ten largest covering around 3%. The sample was also reused in another study, on T cells expressing NK-cell markers.

The sequenced sample was CD4+ T cells sorted from blood. These receptors all come from a woman aged 18-35 years in good health.

This clonotype turned up a few times. The J gene is TRBJ2-5, the V gene TRBV7-8; D call uncertain. The CDR3 contains 13 residues. Trimming removed 1 base from V and 5 bases from J, with 8 bases in between. From germline, CDR1 is SGHVS and CDR2 FQNEAQ. The CDR3 loop reads CASSLGSTETQYF. CDR3 DNA sequence: TGTGCCAGCAGCTTAGGCAGTACGGAGACCCAGTACTTC.

V gene TRBV5-1 combines with J gene TRBJ1-5; D gene unclear. The CDR3 length is 12 residues. Trimming shortened V by 2 bases and J by 6 bases, and 6 bases separated the two germline ends. Germline CDR1 SGHRS, CDR2 YFSETQ. CDR3 sequence: CASSFDGQPQHF. DNA for the CDR3: TGCGCCAGCAGCTTTGATGGTCAGCCCCAGCATTTT.

This clonotype was detected many times. The CDR3 here is CASCRGPELFF. The CDR3 DNA reads TGCGCCAGCTGCAGGGGCCCCGAGCTGTTTTTT. The V gene is TRBV5-1, the J gene TRBJ2-2, with D perhaps matching TRBD1 (6 bases). CDR1 and CDR2 from the germline V gene are SGHRS and YFSETQ. The CDR3 sequence is 11 residues long. Deletions cut 7 bases from V and 11 bases from J, with 12 bases between.

The chain is built from TRBV5-1 and TRBJ2-1; TRBD2 matches 10 bases. Per germline, CDR1 SGHRS and CDR2 YFSETQ. V was pared by 2 bases and J by 8 bases, with 7 bases of the junction left unmatched. The CDR3 runs to 15 residues. CDR3 loop: CASSFLAGEWHEQFF. CDR3 nucleotides: TGCGCCAGCAGCTTCCTAGCGGGAGAATGGCATGAGCAGTTCTTC.

This clonotype was observed a few times. The rearrangement links TRBV3-1 to TRBJ2-7; 9 bases align to TRBD1. The CDR3 extends over 14 amino acids. After removal of 3 bases from V and 3 bases from J, the junction contained 3 bases not matched to a gene. Germline V gene lookup returns CDR1 LGHDT and CDR2 YNNKEL (reference sequence). CDR3 in DNA: TGTGCCAGCAGCCATCCGGGACAGGGCTACGAGCAGTACTTC. Amino acids: CASSHPGQGYEQYF.

On this clonotype: One end of the junction is discordant with germline, which a read error may explain. The V call is TRBV6-1, the J call TRBJ2-2; D remains ambiguous. The germline V gene has CDR1 MNHNS and CDR2 SASEGT. This CDR3 has 14 amino acids. The CDR3 DNA is TGTGCCAGCAATCTGGGCCCCCACACAGGGGAGCTGTTTTTT. Translating it yields CASNLGPHTGELFF.

The rearrangement joins TRBV12-3 or TRBV12-4 to TRBJ1-2; no firm D call. The V end was cut by 7 bases, the J end by 1 base, with 13 bases between. The CDR3 has 14 amino acids. This CDR3 reads CASTFNGFNYGYTF. The CDR3 DNA sequence: TGTGCCAGCACTTTCAACGGATTTAACTATGGCTACACCTTC.

The chain combines TRBV12-3 or TRBV12-4 with TRBJ1-2; 8 positions agree with TRBD1. V trimming: 6 bases; J trimming: 2 bases; junction bases outside the gene matches: 2. The CDR3 is made up of 13 amino acids. The CDR3 here is CASRRQGNYGYTF. The CDR3 nucleotides are TGTGCCAGCAGGCGACAGGGGAACTATGGCTACACCTTC.

This clonotype was seen only a few times. The rearrangement uses TRBV4-2 and TRBJ1-2; unclear D gene. The CDR3 covers 14 residues. The V end was cut by 0 bases, the J end by 8 bases, with 13 bases between. CDR1 and CDR2 from the germline V gene are LGHNA and YNFKEQ. The CDR3 nucleotides are TGTGCCAGCAGCCAAGAAGGTCGGGTATACGGCTACACCTTC. Protein product: CASSQEGRVYGYTF.

This clonotype was picked up many times. The rearrangement uses TRBV10-3 and TRBJ2-7, with D unresolved. Between the trimmed V and J ends, which lost 4 bases and 3 bases, there was a span of 16 bases. Germline lookup yields CDR1 ENHRY and CDR2 SYGVKD. The CDR3 totals 15 residues. DNA of the CDR3: TGTGCCATCAGTGGTTTGAGGAAGGCCGTCTACGAGCAGTACTTC. It codes for CAISGLRKAVYEQYF.

The V call is TRBV20-1, the J call TRBJ2-2; the D gene is possibly TRBD2 (5 bases). The CDR3 spans 15 residues. Germline CDR1 DFQATT, CDR2 SNEGSKA (reference sequence). Between the trimmed V and J ends, which lost 0 bases and 2 bases, there was a span of 10 bases. CDR3 DNA: TGCAGTGCTAGAGATGGGAGCAGTAACACCGGGGAGCTGTTTTTT. Translation gives CSARDGSSNTGELFF.

The V call is TRBV13, the J call TRBJ1-6, with D uncertain. The ends were cut back, 2 bases at V and 4 bases at J, with 9 bases in the middle. Germline V gives CDR1 PRHDT, CDR2 FYEKMQ (reference sequence). The CDR3 is made up of 15 amino acids. CDR3 DNA: TGTGCCAGCAGCTTAAGGACGGCATATAATTCACCCCTCCACTTT. Its translation is CASSLRTAYNSPLHF.

V usage is TRBV15 and J usage is TRBJ2-2; tentative D call: TRBD1 (6 bases). Deletions cut 4 bases from V and 6 bases from J, with 12 bases between. The germline V gene encodes CDR1 LNHNV and CDR2 YYDKDF (reference sequence). The CDR3 runs 14 residues. This CDR3 reads CATSTGTIAGELFF. The DNA for the CDR3 is TGTGCCACCAGCACCGGGACAATCGCCGGGGAGCTGTTTTTT.

The genes are TRBV7-9 and TRBJ1-6; a weak D match, TRBD1 (5 bases). There are 15 residues in the CDR3. Trimming shortened V by 4 bases and J by 10 bases, and 17 bases separated the two germline ends. CDR1 is SEHNR and CDR2 is FQNEAQ in the germline V gene (reference sequence). CDR3 region: CASSSRVDSSSPLHF. As DNA, the CDR3 is TGTGCCAGCAGCTCCAGGGTGGATTCATCCTCACCCCTCCACTTT.